This TCR beta chain comes out of a study of T cells in Graves' hyperthyroidism and ophthalmopathy. Study summary: Upon initial diagnosis and before any treatment, peripheral blood was collected. Study-level findings and limits: A model using 13 V-J features told ophthalmopathy apart from stable hyperthyroidism. Among clonotypes expanded in thyroid above 0.001, most were also found in blood.

The V end lost 3 bases, the J end lost 3 bases, and 8 bases lay between the germline ends. Per the germline V gene, CDR1 is MNHEY and CDR2 is SMNVEV (reference sequence). The CDR3 sequence is 13 residues long. Patients were excluded for uncontrolled infection, other autoimmune disease, pregnancy or lactation. TCR beta CDR3 regions were amplified from RNA transcripts. Primed by the HTBI set, a first-round RT-PCR was run on the TCR CDR3. TCRdb redid the calling of the multiplex PCR reads with MiXCR, one entry per CDR3 protein. Found here are approximately 690,000 distinct CDR3 sequences, roughly 20% of them singletons; the top ten hold about 35%. In this sample, this clonotype turned up a few times. The antigen is unknown.

This clonotype was obtained from a man in his thirties or forties with Graves' ophthalmopathy. Sequencing was carried out using blood. This rearrangement joins TRBV27 to TRBJ1-1; D remains ambiguous. CDR3 residues: CASSLSVYTEAFF. In nucleotides, the CDR3 is TGTGCCAGCAGTTTGAGTGTGTACACTGAAGCTTTCTTT.